A selection of T cell receptor beta chains follows, all from one sample in a study of cytomegalovirus exposure and HLA in healthy donors. TCRdb keeps only in-frame clones here, not all; method: immunoSEQ multiplex PCR. The sample lists fewer than 150,000 clones; around 79% were seen once. Sequenced material: PBMCs. Receptor source: a male donor in good health and CMV-seronegative. Both conserved end residues are part of each CDR3. The D gene is left open where the match is weak. The size of a clone is reported for some rows only, either as once, few or many, or as a class for expanded clones.

V gene	J gene	CDR3 length	clone size	D gene	CDR3 protein	CDR3 DNA
TRBV5-6	TRBJ2-5	14	few	NA	CASSLGAPQETQYF	TGTGCCAGCAGCTTGGGGGCCCCGCAAGAGACCCAGTACTTC
TRBV6-6	TRBJ1-1	16	NA	TRBD1	CASSSFLTGEATEAFF	TGTGCCAGCAGTTCCTTTCTCACAGGGGAGGCCACTGAAGCTTTCTTT
TRBV5-6	TRBJ2-7	15	NA	TRBD2	CASSLRASGSDEQYF	TGTGCCAGCAGCTTGAGGGCTAGCGGGAGTGACGAGCAGTACTTC
TRBV6-5	TRBJ2-1	13	NA	TRBD2	CASRQREYNEQFF	TGTGCCAGCAGGCAGCGGGAGTACAATGAGCAGTTCTTC
TRBV30	TRBJ2-7	12	NA	NA	CAWSVEIYEQYF	TGTGCCTGGAGTGTCGAGATCTACGAGCAGTACTTC
TRBV18	TRBJ1-1	15	NA	NA	CASSPQFTGATEAFF	TGTGCCAGCTCACCTCAATTTACAGGAGCCACTGAAGCTTTCTTT
TRBV9	TRBJ1-1	17	NA	TRBD1	CASRVEQGAFMGTEAFF	TGTGCCAGCCGCGTAGAGCAGGGGGCGTTTATGGGGACTGAAGCTTTCTTT
TRBV5-4	TRBJ2-3	15	NA	TRBD1	CASRPGTASTDTQYF	TGTGCCAGCAGACCCGGGACAGCTAGCACAGATACGCAGTATTTT
TRBV7-8	TRBJ2-7	15	NA	NA	CASSPRQGGSYEQYF	TGTGCCAGCAGCCCTAGACAGGGAGGCTCCTACGAGCAGTACTTC
TRBV9	TRBJ2-6	20	NA	TRBD1	CASSVVRTGGAVSGANVLTF	TGTGCCAGCAGCGTAGTTAGGACAGGGGGCGCAGTCTCTGGGGCCAACGTCCTGACTTTC
TRBV13	TRBJ2-7	13	few	TRBD2	CASRRESSYEQYF	TGTGCCAGCAGGCGGGAGAGCTCCTACGAGCAGTACTTC
TRBV7-3	TRBJ2-2	18	few	NA	CASSLWGGQGRNTGELFF	TGTGCCAGCAGCTTATGGGGCGGTCAGGGGAGAAACACCGGGGAGCTGTTTTTT
TRBV6-5	TRBJ2-7	14	NA	TRBD2	CASSLGLAVYEQYF	TGTGCCAGCAGCCTGGGACTAGCGGTCTACGAGCAGTACTTC
TRBV19	TRBJ2-1	18	NA	TRBD2	CASSSQRGLAGAYGEQFF	TGTGCCAGTAGTTCCCAGCGTGGACTAGCGGGAGCTTACGGTGAGCAGTTCTTC
TRBV9	TRBJ1-1	13	NA	NA	CASSARMNTEAFF	TGTGCCAGCAGCGCCAGAATGAACACTGAAGCTTTCTTT
TRBV5-1	TRBJ1-2	16	NA	TRBD1	CASSVASGQGFYGYTF	TGCGCCAGCAGCGTAGCTTCGGGACAGGGATTCTATGGCTACACCTTC
TRBV5-6	TRBJ1-5	15	once	NA	CASSLGAGGNQPQHF	TGTGCCAGCAGCTTGGGGGCGGGCGGAAATCAGCCCCAGCATTTT
TRBV6-5	TRBJ2-5	15	NA	TRBD2	CASSYSGGIQETQYF	TGTGCCAGCAGTTACTCGGGAGGGATCCAAGAGACCCAGTACTTC
TRBV19	TRBJ2-2	17	NA	TRBD1	CASSQYRGAMRTGELFF	TGTGCCAGTAGTCAATACAGGGGGGCTATGAGGACCGGGGAGCTGTTTTTT
TRBV25-1	TRBJ2-5	16	NA	TRBD2	CASSGLAVVLQETQYF	TGTGCCAGCAGTGGACTAGCGGTGGTTCTTCAAGAGACCCAGTACTTC
TRBV29-1	TRBJ2-7	13	NA	TRBD1	CSVGTGNWHEQYF	TGCAGCGTTGGGACAGGGAACTGGCACGAGCAGTACTTC
TRBV6-1	TRBJ2-7	13	NA	NA	CASGGDIPYEQYF	TGTGCCAGCGGTGGAGACATACCCTACGAGCAGTACTTC
TRBV5-1	TRBJ2-6	15	few	NA	CASRSSVSGANVLTF	TGCGCCAGCAGGTCGTCGGTTTCTGGGGCCAACGTCCTGACTTTC
TRBV2	TRBJ1-5	16	NA	TRBD1	CARSDSRDRGFQPQHF	TGTGCCCGCAGTGACTCACGGGACAGGGGGTTTCAGCCCCAGCATTTT
TRBV14	TRBJ2-7	15	NA	NA	CASSQGGGRFYEQYF	TGTGCCAGCAGCCAGGGGGGAGGCCGATTCTACGAGCAGTACTTC
TRBV7-9	TRBJ2-2	13	NA	NA	CASSFRGTGELFF	TGTGCCAGCAGCTTTAGGGGCACCGGGGAGCTGTTTTTT
TRBV5-6	TRBJ1-1	11	NA	NA	CASSMNTEAFF	TGTGCCAGCAGTATGAACACTGAAGCTTTCTTT
TRBV4-2	TRBJ2-7	17	NA	TRBD2	CASSQFTSGSQWYEQYF	TGTGCCAGCAGCCAATTTACTAGCGGGAGTCAATGGTACGAGCAGTACTTC
TRBV5-1	TRBJ1-1	15	NA	TRBD1	CASSLDGQEYTEAFF	TGCGCCAGCAGCTTGGACGGACAGGAGTACACTGAAGCTTTCTTT
TRBV9	TRBJ1-5	15	NA	NA	CASSVSGVFNQPQHF	TGTGCCAGCAGCGTTTCAGGGGTTTTCAATCAGCCCCAGCATTTT
TRBV7-2	TRBJ1-1	14	NA	NA	CASSSRVMNTEAFF	TGTGCCAGCAGCTCGAGGGTAATGAACACTGAAGCTTTCTTT
TRBV4-3	TRBJ1-2	14	NA	NA	CASSQVLGGRGYTF	TGCGCCAGCAGCCAAGTCTTGGGGGGACGAGGCTACACCTTC
TRBV18	TRBJ2-7	17	once	NA	CASSLKTGQTYSYEQYF	TGTGCCAGCTCACTTAAAACAGGACAGACTTACTCCTACGAGCAGTACTTC
TRBV19	TRBJ1-2	13	NA	NA	CASSTSRVGGYTF	TGTGCCAGTAGTACCTCGAGGGTGGGAGGCTACACCTTC
TRBV14	TRBJ2-1	11	NA	NA	CASSQSCEQFF	TGTGCCAGCAGCCAATCGTGTGAGCAGTTCTTC
TRBV4-2	TRBJ1-2	14	few	NA	CASSQDLGPYGYTF	TGTGCCAGCAGCCAAGATCTGGGGCCCTATGGCTACACCTTC
TRBV30	TRBJ2-1	14	NA	TRBD2	CAWRRASGSNEQFF	TGTGCCTGGAGGCGGGCTAGCGGATCAAATGAGCAGTTCTTC
TRBV27	TRBJ2-7	12	NA	TRBD1	CASGDSLYEQYF	TGTGCCAGCGGGGACAGCCTCTACGAGCAGTACTTC
TRBV10-3	TRBJ1-1	11	once	NA	CASSTLRGAFF	TGCGCCAGCAGTACTCTCCGGGGAGCTTTCTTT
TRBV7-9	TRBJ2-1	12	few	NA	CASSLGENEQFF	TGTGCCAGCAGCTTAGGGGAGAATGAGCAGTTCTTC
TRBV21-1	TRBJ2-7	16	NA	NA	CASSFWRPFRTYEQYF	TGTGCCAGCAGCTTCTGGAGGCCGTTCAGAACCTACGAGCAGTACTTC
TRBV4-1	TRBJ2-7	15	NA	NA	CASSHINRDYYEQYF	TGCGCCAGCAGCCACATTAACAGAGACTACTACGAGCAGTACTTC
TRBV30	TRBJ2-3	15	few	NA	CAWSRSYSSTDTQYF	TGTGCCTGGAGCCGGTCCTATTCATCCACAGATACGCAGTATTTT
TRBV5-1	TRBJ1-1	11	NA	NA	CASRGNTEAFF	TGCGCCAGCCGGGGTAACACTGAAGCTTTCTTT
TRBV7-8	TRBJ2-5	12	once	NA	CASRLGPETQYF	TGTGCCAGCAGATTAGGGCCAGAGACCCAGTACTTC
TRBV2	TRBJ1-4	14	NA	NA	CASSWSGLDEKLFF	TGTGCCAGCAGTTGGAGTGGTTTGGATGAAAAACTGTTTTTT
TRBV2	TRBJ1-2	12	once	NA	CASRDTPIRYTF	TGTGCCAGCCGGGACACACCAATTCGCTACACCTTC
TRBV9	TRBJ2-1	16	few	NA	CASSPGVGGTDNEQFF	TGTGCCAGCAGCCCCGGCGTAGGCGGGACGGACAATGAGCAGTTCTTC
TRBV5-1	TRBJ2-2	15	NA	TRBD1	CASSFSGGNTGELFF	TGCGCCAGCAGCTTCTCAGGGGGTAACACCGGGGAGCTGTTTTTT
TRBV9	TRBJ2-1	17	NA	TRBD2	CASSLGLAGGQSHVQFF	TGTGCCAGCAGCCTTGGACTAGCGGGAGGGCAGAGCCATGTCCAGTTCTTC